This T cell receptor beta chain was obtained from a study of cytomegalovirus exposure and HLA in healthy donors. About the research overall: Earlier results showed almost 120 million unique TCR beta sequences derived from approximately 170 million T cells. Study-wide findings and caveats: Later on, an analysis showed TCR association rates differing by HLA locus, with DRB1 the most and HLA-C the fewest.

The PCR ran on 60 Vbeta and 13 Jbeta primers. TCRdb's table, derived via immunoSEQ multiplex PCR, lists solely in-frame clones and lacks some. Among about 160,000 clones, approximately 85% were seen once, and the ten largest hold approximately 1%. This clone was picked up a small number of times. Antigen unknown. The clonotype comes from a girl aged 2 to 9 in good health and CMV-seropositive. The sample comprised PBMCs.

The CDR3: CASSPPQGVENEQFF. DNA of the CDR3: TGTGCCAGCAGCCCCCCCCAGGGGGTCGAAAATGAGCAGTTCTTC. The chain recombines TRBV6-5 with TRBJ2-1; 7 nucleotides match TRBD1. CDR1 and CDR2 (germline): MNHEY, SVGAGI. CDR3 length: 15 residues. V shed 6 bases and J 7 bases; nucleotides not matched to a gene: 12.